The clone carrying this TCR beta chain was counted between two and nine times. As yet, its antigen is unknown. Trimming took 4 bases from V and 8 from J, leaving 15 bases between them. CDR3 length: 13 amino acids. Germline V lookup: CDR1 SQVTM, CDR2 ANQGSEA. Unique molecular identifiers tagged the TCR beta cDNA libraries. TCRdb reanalysed the PCR reads using MiXCR and keeps one entry per CDR3 protein. The data contain 650,000 to 850,000 distinct CDR3 sequences, roughly 50% of them singletons. This entry comes from a study of post-analysis software for immune sequencing data. Study results and limitations: There were five or six TRBV segments more frequent in patients than controls, and TRBV5-6, TRBV5-1 and TRBV20-1 were among them.

Input material: blood. The gene calls are TRBV29-1 and TRBJ2-1, with a weak D call TRBD2 (5 bases). The receptor was derived from a girl aged 10 to 17 with multiple sclerosis. CDR3 loop: CSVAGSSPYEQFF. Written as DNA, the CDR3 is TGCAGCGTTGCGGGATCGAGCCCTTATGAGCAGTTCTTC.